A single sample gave rise to the 22 T cell receptor beta chains below, sequenced in a study of shared clonotypes between healthy human individuals. Profiled with immunoSEQ multiplex PCR; TCRdb holds only in-frame clones, not every one. The table includes approximately 2.3 million clones, approximately 95% detected once. The sample comprised naive CD4+ T cells from PBMCs. Subset denoted: CD45RA+ positively selected. These receptors all come from a man in his late teens or twenties in good health. Some clones in this sample may be carry-over from other donors' samples.

The chain combines TRBV4-3 with TRBJ1-2; no firm D call. Germline CDR1 LGHNA, CDR2 YSLEER. The CDR3 totals 14 residues. Trimming pared 5 bases from V and 8 bases from J, leaving 18 bases between. CDR3 protein: CASSKSLTRLGYTF. The CDR3 DNA sequence: TGCGCCAGCAGCAAGTCCCTGACCCGGCTAGGCTACACCTTC.

The gene calls are TRBV28 and TRBJ2-2; a possible D gene is TRBD2 (6 bases). Germline V CDR1 and CDR2: MDHEN, SYDVKM. The CDR3 is made up of 16 amino acids. The V end lost 4 bases, the J end lost 0 bases, and 12 bases lay between the germline ends. CDR3 in DNA: TGTGCCAGCAGTTCACCGGGACTCCCGAACACCGGGGAGCTGTTTTTT. Its protein product is CASSSPGLPNTGELFF. Supplemented by reference TRBV28 and TRBJ2-2, the full variable domain reads DVKVTQSSRYLVKRTGEKVFLECVQDMDHENMFWYRQDPGLGLRLIYFSYDVKMKEKGDIPEGYSVSREKKERFSLILESASTNQTSMYLCASSSPGLPNTGELFFGEGSRLTVL.

V and J are TRBV25-1 and TRBJ2-7, with D maybe TRBD1 (5 bases). CDR1 is MGHDK, CDR2 SYGVNS, per germline. V lost 2 bases, J lost 0 bases, and 5 bases lay in between. The CDR3 has 13 residues. The CDR3 reads CASSEQGSYEQYF. CDR3 DNA sequence: TGTGCCAGCAGTGAACAGGGCTCCTACGAGCAGTACTTC.

In its sample, this clone was seen once. The rearrangement links TRBV10-3 to TRBJ1-1; 7 nucleotides match TRBD1. The CDR3 runs to 14 residues. Germline V gene lookup returns CDR1 ENHRY and CDR2 SYGVKD. Losses at the gene ends were 9 bases for V and 4 bases for J; bases not matched to a gene: 11. The CDR3 nucleotides read TGTGCCATACAGGGGTCCCCCGGTGGCACTGAAGCTTTCTTT. Translating it yields CAIQGSPGGTEAFF.

This chain joins TRBV5-6 and TRBJ1-2; D possibly corresponds to TRBD1 (6 bases). The CDR3 consists of 16 residues. Germline V gene data show CDR1 as SGHDT and CDR2 as YYEEEE. V was pared by 3 bases and J by 1 base, with 16 bases between. CDR3 sequence: CASSWGRASFNYGYTF. As DNA, the CDR3 is TGTGCCAGCAGCTGGGGGCGGGCCTCATTTAACTATGGCTACACCTTC.

The chain employs TRBV30 and TRBJ2-3; 7 bases fit TRBD2. This CDR3 has 15 amino acids. Germline V CDR1 and CDR2: GTSNPN, SVGIG (reference sequence). J gave up 0 bases and V 1 base, and 4 bases lay outside the gene matches. CDR3 region: CAWSAGTTSTDTQYF. CDR3 nucleotides: TGTGCCTGGAGTGCCGGGACTACTAGCACAGATACGCAGTATTTT.

The chain combines TRBV5-1 with TRBJ2-7; TRBD1 is a possible D gene (6 bases). CDR1 SGHRS and CDR2 YFSETQ come from the germline V gene. This CDR3 contains 15 residues. Trimming left V 2 bases short and J 3 bases short, with 15 bases between. The DNA for the CDR3 is TGCGCCAGCAGCTTAGGTCCCCCAGGGGTCTACGAGCAGTACTTC. This encodes CASSLGPPGVYEQYF.

This chain connects TRBV5-8 to TRBJ2-7, with TRBD1 matching 7 bases. With 5 bases clipped from V and 5 bases from J, the junction kept 4 bases outside the gene matches. Germline V gene lookup returns CDR1 SGHTS and CDR2 YDEGEE. This CDR3 is built from 12 residues. CDR3 in amino acids: CASRGTVHEQYF. The CDR3 DNA reads as TGTGCCAGCAGGGGGACAGTTCACGAGCAGTACTTC.

The J gene is TRBJ2-7, the V gene TRBV5-1; 9 bases line up with TRBD1. V lost 4 bases, J lost 3 bases, and 11 bases stayed unmatched. The CDR3 spans 16 residues. Germline V gives CDR1 SGHRS, CDR2 YFSETQ. As DNA, the CDR3 is TGCGCCAGCAGCGGCGGGACAGGGAGTGGTTACTACGAGCAGTACTTC. Protein: CASSGGTGSGYYEQYF.

The rearrangement uses TRBV5-1 and TRBJ2-2; D possibly corresponds to TRBD1 (7 bases). V lost 5 bases to trimming and J lost 6 bases, with 11 bases between them. Germline assignment: CDR1 SGHRS and CDR2 YFSETQ. This CDR3 region has 13 residues. In DNA, the CDR3 is TGCGCCAGCAGGCGGGACAGAGCCGGGGAGCTGTTTTTT. Protein product: CASRRDRAGELFF.

As for this clone: Other DNA sequences in this specimen translate into the identical CDR3. The chain joins TRBV7-2 to TRBJ2-7; maybe TRBD1 (5 bases). V was clipped by 3 bases and J by 4 bases, with 7 bases between them. Germline CDR1 SGHTA, CDR2 FQGNSA. CDR3 length: 12 amino acids. The CDR3 region is CASSFSGYEQYF. CDR3 DNA sequence: TGTGCCAGCAGCTTCTCAGGGTACGAGCAGTACTTC.

The CDR3 protein is CASSPDRTQYF. DNA of the CDR3: TGTGCCAGCAGTCCCGACCGGACCCAGTACTTC. The genes are TRBV7-2 and TRBJ2-5; D is unresolved. There are 11 residues in the CDR3. The V end was cut by 6 bases, the J end by 7 bases, with 9 bases between. Germline V gene lookup returns CDR1 SGHTA and CDR2 FQGNSA.

V usage is TRBV20-1 and J usage is TRBJ2-5; D call uncertain. From germline, CDR1 is DFQATT and CDR2 SNEGSKA (reference sequence). Trimming stripped 0 bases from V and 9 bases from J, with 8 bases between. The length of the CDR3 is 11 residues. In DNA, the CDR3 is TGCAGTGCTAGAGATGAGATCCCCCAGTACTTC. It translates to CSARDEIPQYF.

V usage is TRBV11-3 and J usage is TRBJ2-2, with D possibly matching TRBD1 (5 bases). Germline V gives CDR1 SGHNT, CDR2 YENEEA. The ends were cut back, 3 bases at V and 2 bases at J, with 13 bases in the middle. The CDR3 covers 16 residues. CDR3 residues: CASSFSTGANTGELFF. The CDR3 nucleotides read TGTGCCAGCAGCTTCTCAACAGGTGCTAACACCGGGGAGCTGTTTTTT.

The chain combines TRBV2 with TRBJ1-1; 7 bases map to TRBD1. The CDR3 consists of 16 residues. V dropped 8 bases and J dropped 1; count of bases not matched to a gene: 13. Per the germline V gene, CDR1 is SNHLY and CDR2 is FYNNEI. The CDR3 loop reads CASLNPTGRTNTEAFF. The CDR3 DNA follows: TGTGCCAGCCTGAATCCGACAGGGAGAACGAACACTGAAGCTTTCTTT.

This clone was seen only once. This chain links TRBV27 with TRBJ2-3; 10 bases are shared with TRBD2. After removal of 4 bases from V and 5 bases from J, the junction contained 12 bases not matched to a gene. The CDR3 is 17 amino acids. Looked up from germline, CDR1 is MNHEY and CDR2 is SMNVEV (reference sequence). CDR3 residues: CASSWGWSSGSQDTQYF. As DNA, the CDR3 is TGTGCCAGCAGTTGGGGTTGGTCTAGCGGGAGTCAAGATACGCAGTATTTT.

The chain combines TRBV6-5 with TRBJ1-1, with 8 bases aligning to TRBD1. Germline lookup yields CDR1 MNHEY and CDR2 SVGAGI. The CDR3 spans 15 residues. V shed 1 base and J 2 bases; nucleotides not matched to a gene: 3. The CDR3 DNA reads as TGTGCCAGCAGTTACTACGGACAGGGCAACACTGAAGCTTTCTTT. Translated: CASSYYGQGNTEAFF.

Comment on this clone: The sample carries other DNA sequences with the same CDR3. The chain combines TRBV7-9 with TRBJ2-3; D not resolved. V lost 5 bases and J 6 bases, leaving 9 bases between the germline ends. CDR1 and CDR2 (germline): SEHNR, FQNEAQ (reference sequence). This CDR3 is 12 amino acids long. CDR3 sequence (DNA): TGTGCCAGCAGCCTGATCGGTGATACGCAGTATTTT. It specifies CASSLIGDTQYF.

The chain couples TRBV5-4 to TRBJ2-7, with D perhaps TRBD1 or TRBD2 (6 bases each). V lost 0 bases, J lost 3 bases, and 16 bases lay in between. The CDR3 has 16 residues. Germline V gives CDR1 SGHNT, CDR2 YYREEE (reference sequence). CDR3 sequence: CASSLGGARPIYEQYF. Here the CDR3 DNA reads TGTGCCAGCAGCTTGGGGGGGGCCCGTCCCATCTACGAGCAGTACTTC.

The gene calls are TRBV7-2 and TRBJ1-5, with TRBD1 as a possible D gene (5 bases). Trimming removed 3 bases from V and 6 bases from J, with 9 bases in between. The CDR3 has 13 amino acids. Germline V gene data show CDR1 as SGHTA and CDR2 as FQGNSA. In DNA, the CDR3 is TGTGCCAGCAGCTTCAGGGCTGTTCAGCCCCAGCATTTT. This gives the protein CASSFRAVQPQHF.

V gene TRBV9 combines with J gene TRBJ2-1; no clear D gene. This CDR3 is built from 15 residues. Germline lookup yields CDR1 SGDLS and CDR2 YYNGEE. V was pared by 2 bases and J by 6 bases, with 15 bases between. The CDR3 sequence: CASSVNTVPGNEQFF. The CDR3 bases are TGTGCCAGCAGCGTCAACACGGTCCCGGGCAATGAGCAGTTCTTC.

The V and J genes are TRBV6-1 and TRBJ2-3; the D call may be TRBD1 or TRBD2 (7 bases each). This CDR3 comprises 14 residues. Germline V gene sequence: CDR1 MNHNS, CDR2 SASEGT. The V end was cut by 6 bases, the J end by 6 bases, with 16 bases between. DNA of the CDR3: TGTGCCAGCAGAGTACGGCAGGGGGGGGATACGCAGTATTTT. Encoded protein: CASRVRQGGDTQYF.